These 11 T cell receptor beta chains originate from one sample sequenced in a study of blood T cell repertoires in COVID-19. Sequenced by immunoSEQ multiplex PCR; TCRdb stores in-frame clones only, minus some. The data hold about 140,000 clones, with more than 65% observed a single time. Sequenced input: peripheral blood. The receptors were gathered from a man aged 60 to 69 with active or convalescent COVID-19.

V gene TRBV6-2 or TRBV6-3 combines with J gene TRBJ1-6; 8 bases match TRBD1. This CDR3 is 17 amino acids long. Germline CDR1 MNHEY, CDR2 SVGEGT. V was clipped by 6 bases and J by 4 bases; unmatched bases: 11. The CDR3 loop is CASSPFDRGPYNSPLHF. The CDR3 region has the DNA TGTGCCAGCAGCCCTTTCGACAGGGGCCCTTATAATTCACCCCTCCACTTT.

The chain recombines TRBV30 with TRBJ2-7; TRBD1 might be the D (6 bases). This CDR3 has 13 amino acids. Trimming pared 2 bases from V and 2 bases from J, leaving 10 bases between. The germline V gene has CDR1 GTSNPN and CDR2 SVGIG (reference sequence). The CDR3 reads CAWSTGFAYEQYF. For the CDR3, the DNA is TGTGCCTGGAGTACAGGGTTCGCCTACGAGCAGTACTTC.

The rearrangement links TRBV6-6 to TRBJ1-1; D is undetermined. V lost 6 bases and J lost 2, with 10 bases in between. CDR3 size: 13 residues. Germline V gene data show CDR1 as MNHNY and CDR2 as SVGAGI (reference sequence). DNA for the CDR3: TGTGCCAGCAGCCCCGGGGTAAACACTGAAGCTTTCTTT. Its protein product is CASSPGVNTEAFF.

The chain has TRBV7-9 and TRBJ2-5; TRBD2 matches 14 bases. The J segment lost 5 bases and the V segment lost 7 bases, leaving 21 bases of the junction unmatched. CDR1 SEHNR and CDR2 FQNEAQ come from the germline V gene (reference sequence). The CDR3 extends over 20 amino acids. The CDR3 is CASTSTGAGTSGSLGETQYF. The DNA for the CDR3 is TGTGCCAGCACCTCCACAGGGGCCGGGACTAGCGGGAGTTTAGGGGAGACCCAGTACTTC.

The genes are TRBV5-1 and TRBJ2-1, with TRBD1 as a possible D gene (6 bases). The germline V and J ends were trimmed by 4 bases and 2 bases, with 13 bases remaining between them. Germline CDR1 reads SGHRS; CDR2 reads YFSETQ. The CDR3 sequence is 15 residues long. The CDR3 sequence: CASSLRQVAYNEQFF. For the CDR3, the DNA is TGCGCCAGCAGCCTGAGACAGGTTGCCTACAATGAGCAGTTCTTC.

This clone was seen only once. The chain links TRBV7-9 to TRBJ2-5, with 7 bases matching TRBD2. The CDR3 consists of 18 residues. Looked up from germline, CDR1 is SEHNR and CDR2 is FQNEAQ (reference sequence). The V gene end was trimmed by 2 bases and the J gene end by 4 bases; junction bases not matched to a gene: 16. The CDR3 reads CASSLRAAVGGRSETQYF. For the CDR3, the DNA is TGTGCCAGCAGCTTAAGAGCCGCTGTTGGCGGGAGATCAGAGACCCAGTACTTC. Complete variable domain (other parts from reference TRBV7-9 and TRBJ2-5): DTGVSQNPRHKITKRGQNVTFRCDPISEHNRLYWYRQTLGQGPEFLTYFQNEAQLEKSRLLSDRFSAERPKGSFSTLEIQRTEQGDSAMYLCASSLRAAVGGRSETQYFGPGTRLLVL.

The count of this clone is one. The chain combines TRBV7-8 with TRBJ1-1; D remains ambiguous. Germline V gene lookup returns CDR1 SGHVS and CDR2 FQNEAQ. V shed 4 bases and J shed 1 base, with 16 bases lying between them. The CDR3 consists of 16 residues. The CDR3 is CASSSNPAAGNTEAFF. CDR3 DNA sequence: TGTGCCAGCAGCTCAAACCCGGCGGCCGGGAACACTGAAGCTTTCTTT.

J is TRBJ1-1 and V is TRBV19, with unresolved D. Germline V gene lookup returns CDR1 LNHDA and CDR2 SQIVND (reference sequence). The CDR3 runs 11 residues. Trimming took 4 bases from V and 8 from J, leaving 8 bases between them. The CDR3 coding sequence is TGTGCCAGTAGTACGTGGGCAGAAGCTTTCTTT. As protein: CASSTWAEAFF.

The chain combines TRBV11-3 with TRBJ2-1; 9 nucleotides line up with TRBD2. From germline, CDR1 is SGHNT and CDR2 YENEEA. The CDR3 totals 19 residues. Losses at the gene ends were 0 bases for V and 4 bases for J; bases not matched to a gene: 13. The CDR3 is CASSLDGSYSGRHYNEQFF. CDR3 nucleotides: TGTGCCAGCAGCTTAGATGGTAGCTATAGCGGGAGACATTACAATGAGCAGTTCTTC.

The CDR3 sequence: CATSDSQAGNTGELFF. CDR3 DNA sequence: TGTGCCACCAGTGATAGTCAGGCAGGTAACACCGGGGAGCTGTTTTTT. V and J are TRBV24-1 and TRBJ2-2; D not certain. Germline lookup yields CDR1 KGHDR and CDR2 SFDVKD. Trimming left V 3 bases short and J 2 bases short, with 12 bases between. The CDR3 runs 16 residues.

This chain joins TRBV6-2 or TRBV6-3 and TRBJ2-7; 9 bases agree with TRBD2. The CDR3 consists of 14 residues. The V gene end was trimmed by 5 bases and the J gene end by 3 bases; junction bases not matched to a gene: 5. Germline CDR1 MNHEY, CDR2 SVGEGT. CDR3 DNA sequence: TGTGCCAGCAGTAGACTAGCGGTGCGCTACGAGCAGTACGTC. This sequence encodes CASSRLAVRYEQYV.